The 5 T cell receptor beta chains given below trace back to one sample, sequenced in a study of CXCR3-negative and CXCR3-positive naive CD8 T cells. Regarding the study as a whole: Naive CXCR3-positive cells had TRB CDR3s more hydrophobic than those of CXCR3-negative naive cells.

These TCRs are of unknown antigen specificity. The TRB libraries of cDNA were built by UMI-labeled 5' RACE. TCRdb re-called the 5' RACE reads and catalogs CDR3 proteins one per entry, DNA excluded. Here the sample table reports tens of thousands of distinct CDR3 sequences. The source material was naive CXCR3+ CD8+ T cells from blood. The subset: CD45RO-CCR7+CD27+CD95- naive CD8+ T cells expressing CXCR3 (TNR3+). Every receptor here comes from a human donor in good health. Some clones in this sample may be carry-over from other donors' samples.

The rearrangement uses TRBV29-1 and TRBJ2-2. The CDR3 covers 11 residues. Germline-derived CDR1 and CDR2 are SQVTM and ANQGSEA. CDR3 amino acids: CSGDDTGELFF.

The CDR3 loop is CASSQIGLADFTDTQYF. The chain recombines TRBV4-2 with TRBJ2-3; there is no DNA to check the TCRdb D call of TRBD2. Looked up from germline, CDR1 is LGHNA and CDR2 is YNFKEQ. The CDR3 sequence is 17 residues long.

The J gene is TRBJ2-1, the V gene TRBV29-1; the D call of TRBD1 rests on TCRdb alone, since no DNA is present to check it. CDR3 length: 13 amino acids. Germline CDR1 and CDR2: SQVTM and ANQGSEA. This chain's CDR3 is CSVTTGEGDEQFF.

The rearrangement joins TRBV11-2 to TRBJ2-1; TCRdb names TRBD2, which stays unverified in the absence of DNA. From germline, CDR1 is SGHAT and CDR2 FQNNGV. The CDR3 sequence is 12 residues long. This CDR3 is CASSLGWAEGSF.

The chain employs TRBV7-6 and TRBJ2-1. This CDR3 comprises 13 residues. The V gene's germline CDR1 is SGHVS and CDR2 FNYEAQ. This CDR3 is CASSSFNYNEQFF. Full variable domain (missing parts from reference TRBV7-6 and TRBJ2-1): GAGVSQSPRYKVTKRGQDVALRCDPISGHVSLYWYRQALGQGPEFLTYFNYEAQQDKSGLPNDRFSAERPEGSISTLTIQRTEQRDSAMYRCASSSFNYNEQFFGPGTRLTVL.